This paragraph covers one T cell receptor (beta chain) sequence. Its antigen remains unidentified. This sample was included in a study of cytomegalovirus exposure and HLA in healthy donors. Study in general: HLA-typed donors contributed 65 million to 95 million unique TCRs, which were held in an early data release. Regarding the study as a whole: The study listed under 200 cytomegalovirus-associated TCR beta chains.

Germline loops: CDR1 LNHDA, CDR2 SQIVND (reference sequence). The CDR3 contains 16 residues. The trim removed 6 bases at V and 8 bases at J, leaving 10 bases unmatched. Researchers ran the PCR with 60 Vbeta and 13 Jbeta primers. This table comes from immunoSEQ multiplex PCR, and its TCRdb copy is limited to in-frame clones, with some not included. The record lists under 130,000 clones, of which the ten most abundant hold about 0.59%. This TCR was sampled from a man in his fifties or sixties in good health and CMV-seronegative. The chain recombines TRBV19 with TRBJ2-3, with 14 bases fitting TRBD2. The specimen was PBMCs. Written as DNA, the CDR3 is TGTGCCAGTAGCACTACCTCGGGGACTAGCGGGGGTACGCAGTATTTT. Its translation: CASSTTSGTSGGTQYF.